The clone carrying this TCR beta chain was recorded at least ten times. Its specificity is unknown. TCRdb re-derived calls from the reads in MiXCR, one entry per CDR3 protein. The sample has around 100,000 distinct CDR3 sequences, less than 55% seen once. This specimen comes from a study of T cell repertoires in cytomegalovirus infection. This receptor was identified in a human donor in good health (CMV status not recorded). Some clones in this sample may be carry-over from other donors' samples. This material consisted of CD8+ T cells from cultured PBMCs, taken from culture after CMV antigen stimulation.

CDR3 loop: CASSPHAGGGVTDTQYF. The DNA for the CDR3 is TGTGCCAGCAGCCCCCACGCGGGAGGGGGAGTTACAGATACGCAGTATTTT. The chain recombines TRBV11-2 with TRBJ2-3, with 9 positions matching TRBD2. The germline CDR1 and CDR2 sequences are SGHAT and FQNNGV. The V and J ends lost 5 bases and 3 bases, in that order; junction bases with no gene match: 12. This CDR3 spans 17 amino acids.